This TCR beta chain is drawn from a study of neurological immune-mediated disorders. Study-level results: HTLV-1-associated myelopathy showed the most TCR clonal expansion; multiple sclerosis the least, below healthy controls. No CDR3 amino acid sequences were shared by expanded clones across subjects, suggesting private repertoires in all groups.

The cDNA was synthesized by 5'RACE incorporating 10-nucleotide random UMIs. TCRdb re-called the 5' RACE reads through MiXCR, storing one row per CDR3 protein. The sample holds fewer than 30,000 distinct CDR3 sequences, 6.5% to 8% seen once. This clonotype was counted between two and nine times. The antigen is undetermined. The CDR3 is 13 residues long. Germline V gene sequence: CDR1 DFQATT, CDR2 SNEGSKA (reference sequence). V was clipped by 5 bases and J by 7 bases, with 15 bases between them. PBMCs stored at -80 C, numbering 2 million, were the origin of the unsorted libraries. The TCR originated in a woman in her 40s in good health. The chain combines TRBV20-1 with TRBJ1-5; D is unclear. Sequenced material: PBMCs. The CDR3, as DNA: TGCAGTGCTGGGTGGGGTCCGGTACAGCCCCAGCATTTT. This translates into CSAGWGPVQPQHF.